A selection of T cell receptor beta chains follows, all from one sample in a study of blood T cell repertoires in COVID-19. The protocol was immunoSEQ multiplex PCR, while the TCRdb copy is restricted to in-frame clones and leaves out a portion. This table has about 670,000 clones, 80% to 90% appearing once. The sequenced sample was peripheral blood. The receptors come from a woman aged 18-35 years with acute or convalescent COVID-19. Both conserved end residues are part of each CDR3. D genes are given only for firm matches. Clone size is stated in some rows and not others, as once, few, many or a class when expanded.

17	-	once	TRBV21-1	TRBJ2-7	TGTGCCAGCAGCAAAGTCGGGGGGCACTCCCCACTCGACGAGCAGTACTTC	CASSKVGGHSPLDEQYF
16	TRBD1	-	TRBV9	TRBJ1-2	TGTGCCAGCAGCGTTAGCTCGGACAGGGGGCCAGATGGCTACACCTTC	CASSVSSDRGPDGYTF
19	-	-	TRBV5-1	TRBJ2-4	TGCGCCAGCAGCTGGACCGGGACTGCTGGCCCTCTAGCCAAAAACATTCAGTACTTC	CASSWTGTAGPLAKNIQYF
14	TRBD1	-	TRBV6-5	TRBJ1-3	TGTGCCACCCGACAGGGTCTGGCTGGAAACACCATATATTTT	CATRQGLAGNTIYF
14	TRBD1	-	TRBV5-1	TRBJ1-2	TGCGCCAGCAGCTTGGGACAGGGAAATTATGGCTACACCTTC	CASSLGQGNYGYTF
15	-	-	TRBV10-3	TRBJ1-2	TGTGCCATCAGTGAGTCGGTAACGGGGAGCTATGGCTACACCTTC	CAISESVTGSYGYTF
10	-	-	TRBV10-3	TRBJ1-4	TGTGCCATATACCAGGCGCCTCTGTTTTTT	CAIYQAPLFF
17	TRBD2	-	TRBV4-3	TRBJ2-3	TGCGCCAGCAGCCAAGATCGTAGCGGGGGGCTCACAGATACGCAGTATTTT	CASSQDRSGGLTDTQYF
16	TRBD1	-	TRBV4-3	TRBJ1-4	TGCGCCAGCAGCCAGGACCCGGGACAGAGAAATGAAAAACTGTTTTTT	CASSQDPGQRNEKLFF
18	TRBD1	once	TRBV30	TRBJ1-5	TGTGCCAGCTCCCCCGGGACAGGGCTCTTTGGTAGCAATCAGCCCCAGCATTTT	CASSPGTGLFGSNQPQHF
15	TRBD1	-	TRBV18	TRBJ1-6	TGTGCCAGCTCACGGGACAGTCAGTCAAATTCACCCCTCCACTTT	CASSRDSQSNSPLHF
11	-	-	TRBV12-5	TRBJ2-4	TGTGCTAGTGCTGAGAGAGACATTCAGTACTTC	CASAERDIQYF
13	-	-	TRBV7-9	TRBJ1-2	TGTGCCAGCAGCTTAGTCTCAGGCTATGGCTACACCTTC	CASSLVSGYGYTF
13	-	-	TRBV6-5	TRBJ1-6	TGTGCCAGCAGGCGCGTTAGAATTTCACCCCTCCACTTT	CASRRVRISPLHF
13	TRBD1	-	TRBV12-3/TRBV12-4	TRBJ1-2	TGTGCCAGCAGTTACGACAGGGCTTATGGCTACACCTTC	CASSYDRAYGYTF
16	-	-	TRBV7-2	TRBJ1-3	TGTGCCAGCAGCTTAGGTCAGGGGAAGGCTGGAAACACCATATATTTT	CASSLGQGKAGNTIYF
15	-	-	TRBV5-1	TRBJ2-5	TGCGCCAGCAGCTTGGCCCCAGGCTCGGGGGAGACCCAGTACTTC	CASSLAPGSGETQYF
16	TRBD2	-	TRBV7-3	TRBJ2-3	TGTGCCAGCAGCTTAGGGCTAGCGGGGATCACAGATACGCAGTATTTT	CASSLGLAGITDTQYF
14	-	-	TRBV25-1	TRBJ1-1	TGTGCCAGCAGTGAACCGGGGGAACGACAGGAAGCTTTCTTT	CASSEPGERQEAFF
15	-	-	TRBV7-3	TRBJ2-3	TGTGCCAGCAGCTTAGCGGCGGGCCCCACAGATACGCAGTATTTT	CASSLAAGPTDTQYF
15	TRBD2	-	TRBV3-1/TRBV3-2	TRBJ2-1	TGTGCCAGCAGCCGCCCAAGAGCGGGGGGGCTTGAGCAGTTCTTC	CASSRPRAGGLEQFF
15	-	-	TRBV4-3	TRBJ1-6	TGCGCCAGCAGCCAAGATTTGGAGGGGTGGTCACCCCTCCACTTT	CASSQDLEGWSPLHF
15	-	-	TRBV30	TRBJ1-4	TGTGCCTGGAGTGGAGAGGGGAGGCCTTTGGGAAAACTGTTTTTT	CAWSGEGRPLGKLFF
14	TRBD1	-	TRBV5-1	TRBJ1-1	TGCGCCAGCAGCTTATGGACAGGGGACACTGAAGCTTTCTTT	CASSLWTGDTEAFF
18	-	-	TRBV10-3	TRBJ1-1	TGTGCCATCAGTCACTCACGGGTACAGGGACGGGGGGGAAACAAAGCTTTCTTT	CAISHSRVQGRGGNKAFF
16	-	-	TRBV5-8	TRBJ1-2	TGTGCCAGCAGCTACCTGTCGACAGGACGCAACTATGGCTACACCTTC	CASSYLSTGRNYGYTF
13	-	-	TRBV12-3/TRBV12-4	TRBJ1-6	TGTGCCAGCAGTCCGGGGGGGGCTTCACCCCTCCACTTT	CASSPGGASPLHF
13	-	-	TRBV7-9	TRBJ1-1	TGTGCCAGCAGCTTATATCAGGGATCCGGGGCTTTCTTT	CASSLYQGSGAFF
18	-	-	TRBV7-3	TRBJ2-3	TGTGCCAGCACCACATCACCTTCAGGACAACCTTCCACAGATACGCAGTATTTT	CASTTSPSGQPSTDTQYF
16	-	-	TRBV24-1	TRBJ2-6	TGTGCCACCAGTGATTTGGGCCCCTCTGGGGCCAACGTCCTGACTTTC	CATSDLGPSGANVLTF
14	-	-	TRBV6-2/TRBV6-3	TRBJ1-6	TGTGCCAGCAGTTACTCGTCAGAAAATTCACCCCTCCACTTT	CASSYSSENSPLHF
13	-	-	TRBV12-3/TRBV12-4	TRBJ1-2	TGTGCCAGCGGGCTATCAGGGAACTATGGCTACACCTTC	CASGLSGNYGYTF
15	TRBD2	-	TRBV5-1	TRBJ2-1	TGCGCCAGCAGCTTGACTAGCGGGGGGAGCAATGAGCAGCTCTTC	CASSLTSGGSNEQLF
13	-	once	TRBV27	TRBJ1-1	TGTGCCAGCAGTTCGGGGTTGAACACTGAAGCTTTCTTT	CASSSGLNTEAFF
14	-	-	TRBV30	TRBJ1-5	TGTGCCTGGAGTGCAGACGGGTCTTATCAGCCCCAGCATTTT	CAWSADGSYQPQHF
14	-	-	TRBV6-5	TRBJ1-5	TGTGCCAGCAGTTCTAGGGTAGGGGATCAGCCCCAGCATTTT	CASSSRVGDQPQHF
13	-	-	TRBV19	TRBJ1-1	TGTGCCAGTAGCAAACAGGGGAACACTGAAGCTTTCTTT	CASSKQGNTEAFF
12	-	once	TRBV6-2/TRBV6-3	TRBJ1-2	TGTGCCAGCAGTTACAGGAGCTATGGCTACACCTTC	CASSYRSYGYTF
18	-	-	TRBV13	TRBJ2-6	TGTGCCAGCAGCTTAGGCCTAGGCCTTCTCTCTGGGGCCAACGTCCTGACTTTC	CASSLGLGLLSGANVLTF
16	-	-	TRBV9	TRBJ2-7	TGTGCCAGCAGCGTAGGTTTAGGAGGGGCCCTCTACGAGCAGTACTTC	CASSVGLGGALYEQYF
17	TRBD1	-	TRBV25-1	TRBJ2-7	TGTGCCAGCAGTGAATATATTGGGACAGGGCCTTCCTACGAGCAGTACTTC	CASSEYIGTGPSYEQYF
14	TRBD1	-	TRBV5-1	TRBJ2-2	TGCGCCAGCAGCGGGACAGAGAACACCGGGGAGCTGTTTTTT	CASSGTENTGELFF
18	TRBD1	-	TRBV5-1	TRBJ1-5	TGCGCCAGCAGCTTGGTTGTGACAGGGGAACATGGCGATCAGCCCCAGCATTTT	CASSLVVTGEHGDQPQHF
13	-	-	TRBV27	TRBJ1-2	TGTGCCAGCAGTTTGGGCATTTCCAAGGGCTACACCTTC	CASSLGISKGYTF
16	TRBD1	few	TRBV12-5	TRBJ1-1	TGTGCTAGTGGTTTGGGACAGGGGGGCATGAACACTGAAGCTTTCTTT	CASGLGQGGMNTEAFF
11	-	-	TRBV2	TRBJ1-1	TGTGCCAGCAGAGGCCGAGGGGAAGCTTTCTTT	CASRGRGEAFF
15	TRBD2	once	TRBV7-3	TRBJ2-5	TGTGCCAGCAGCTTCTCAGCGGGGGGACAAGAGACCCAGTACTTC	CASSFSAGGQETQYF
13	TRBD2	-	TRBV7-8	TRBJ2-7	TGTGCCAGCAGCTTACGGGAGGGTAACGAGCAGTACTTC	CASSLREGNEQYF
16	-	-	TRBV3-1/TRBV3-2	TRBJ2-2	TGTGCCAGCAGCCAAGATGTTGGGGCGATCACCGGGGAGCTGTTTTTT	CASSQDVGAITGELFF
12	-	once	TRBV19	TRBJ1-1	TGTGCCAGTTCGCCGGCGGGCACTGAAGCTTTCTTT	CASSPAGTEAFF
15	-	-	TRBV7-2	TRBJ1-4	TGTGCCAGCAGCCGCCGGGGACTTGCATATGAAAAACTGTTTTTT	CASSRRGLAYEKLFF
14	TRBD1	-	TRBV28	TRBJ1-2	TGTGCCAGCAGTCTACAGGGGGCGAGCTATGGCTACACCTTC	CASSLQGASYGYTF
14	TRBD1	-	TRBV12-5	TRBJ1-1	TGTGCTAGTGGTAACACAGGGGGAGGAGTGGGAACTTTCTTT	CASGNTGGGVGTFF
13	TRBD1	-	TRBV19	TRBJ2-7	TGTGCCACCAATCGACAGGGGACCTACGAGCAGTACTTC	CATNRQGTYEQYF